This is a list of T cell receptor beta chains from one sample in a study of blood T cells in healthy people across ages. TCRdb re-called the 5' RACE reads with MiXCR, one entry per CDR3 protein. This sample has about 1.4 million distinct CDR3 sequences, with 59% found just once. Sample: blood. These receptors all stem from a man aged 18 to 30 in good health. Each CDR3 is given with its conserved first and last residue. Fields, in order: V gene, J gene, CDR3 protein.

V: TRBV20-1
J: TRBJ2-3
CDR3: CSARGEAGLYNYDTQYF

V: TRBV4-2
J: TRBJ2-1
CDR3: CASSREGTGTSGKNEQFF

V: TRBV6-2/TRBV6-3
J: TRBJ2-3
CDR3: CVTGGVAQFHTQYF

V: TRBV6-4
J: TRBJ1-1
CDR3: CASSDTGREAFF

V: TRBV20-1
J: TRBJ2-7
CDR3: CSARDLSDGEQYF

V: TRBV29-1
J: TRBJ2-1
CDR3: CSVPGQGLKHEQFF

V: TRBV12-3/TRBV12-4
J: TRBJ2-7
CDR3: CASARVDSYEQYF

V: TRBV20-1
J: TRBJ2-7
CDR3: CSARVGQGGVHEQYF

V: TRBV9
J: TRBJ1-1
CDR3: CASSARTNTEAFF

V: TRBV6-5
J: TRBJ1-4
CDR3: CASSPGQGRRNEKLFF

V: TRBV28
J: TRBJ2-5
CDR3: CASTLRTSKETQYF

V: TRBV4-1
J: TRBJ2-2
CDR3: CASSHAPGLAPRGGELFF

V: TRBV2
J: TRBJ1-1
CDR3: CARRDRGFAEAFF

V: TRBV12-3/TRBV12-4
J: TRBJ2-7
CDR3: CASSFTGKGYYEQYF

V: TRBV27
J: .
CDR3: CASSGSGTQYF

V: TRBV5-6
J: TRBJ2-1
CDR3: CASSLALDTIYNEQFF

V: TRBV12-3/TRBV12-4
J: TRBJ1-5
CDR3: CASSLSIGVGWGENQPQHF

V: TRBV7-9
J: TRBJ2-1
CDR3: CASSLSGTHYNEQFF

V: TRBV7-9
J: TRBJ1-4
CDR3: CASSFHISATNEKLFF

V: TRBV7-2
J: TRBJ2-1
CDR3: CASSPTWGYEQFF

V: TRBV25-1
J: TRBJ2-7
CDR3: CASSELSSGEQYF

V: TRBV5-1
J: TRBJ2-5
CDR3: CASRTARGSVETQYF

V: TRBV20-1
J: TRBJ2-3
CDR3: CSASQLAGGDTQYF

V: TRBV7-9
J: TRBJ2-1
CDR3: CASSTSLSDDEQFF

V: TRBV15
J: TRBJ2-5
CDR3: CATSRRRTDGRTFQETQYF

V: TRBV4-1
J: TRBJ2-3
CDR3: CASSQVALTDTQYF

V: TRBV20-1
J: TRBJ1-5
CDR3: CSARMTHQHF

V: TRBV11-2
J: TRBJ2-1
CDR3: CASSRGRTGWNEQFF

V: TRBV10-3
J: TRBJ1-1
CDR3: CAITLKAGGETEAFF

V: TRBV29-1
J: TRBJ1-2
CDR3: CSVVVGTDYGYTF

V: TRBV7-9
J: TRBJ1-6
CDR3: CASSTNNSPLHF

V: TRBV21-1
J: TRBJ2-1
CDR3: CASSPTRAGDSNEQFF

V: TRBV7-9
J: TRBJ2-1
CDR3: CASSLVKLELNNEQFF

V: TRBV20-1
J: TRBJ2-7
CDR3: CSARVQREGWYEQYF

V: TRBV10-3
J: TRBJ1-2
CDR3: CAISELKAGRDLTTSYTF

V: TRBV3-1
J: TRBJ2-1
CDR3: CASSQDVLVTSNEQFF

V: TRBV28
J: TRBJ2-3
CDR3: CASRPTSGGAVYIDTQYF

V: TRBV20-1
J: TRBJ2-3
CDR3: CSAPRLAGSDTQYF

V: TRBV29-1
J: TRBJ2-3
CDR3: CSVAGGLAGGPDTDTQYF

V: TRBV4-2
J: TRBJ2-1
CDR3: CASSQAGGTYNEQFF

V: TRBV12-3/TRBV12-4
J: TRBJ1-1
CDR3: CASSPGRSEAFF

V: TRBV29-1
J: TRBJ1-1
CDR3: CSGALTGYTEAFF

V: TRBV4-2
J: .
CDR3: CASSQGQLNEQYF

V: TRBV25-1
J: TRBJ2-4
CDR3: CASSESWEQYF

V: TRBV11-2
J: TRBJ2-1
CDR3: CASSLSGINNEQFF

V: TRBV6-2/TRBV6-3
J: TRBJ2-1
CDR3: CASSYSAHSGVDNEQFF

V: TRBV6-6
J: .
CDR3: CASSYSGDRVEQYF

V: TRBV4-1
J: TRBJ1-1
CDR3: CASSQDLEGWTEAFF

V: TRBV10-3
J: TRBJ1-1
CDR3: CAISKTAEEDTEAFF

V: TRBV14
J: TRBJ2-7
CDR3: CASSQRGGFSYEQYF

V: TRBV12-3/TRBV12-4
J: TRBJ1-2
CDR3: CASSFRGIGSGGYTF

V: TRBV11-2
J: TRBJ2-7
CDR3: CASRDTSSRLAEQYF

V: TRBV20-1
J: TRBJ2-7
CDR3: CSATSIRDSVYEQYF

V: TRBV3-1
J: TRBJ2-7
CDR3: CASSPGQGNHEQYF

V: TRBV12-3/TRBV12-4
J: TRBJ2-7
CDR3: CASSFVDRYFYEQYF

V: TRBV29-1
J: TRBJ2-7
CDR3: CSVEGNQAEQYF

V: TRBV27
J: TRBJ1-5
CDR3: CASRGAGDSNQPQHF

V: TRBV10-2
J: TRBJ2-1
CDR3: CASLAGGYHEQFF

V: TRBV13
J: TRBJ2-1
CDR3: CASSISSGGEQFF